Reported below is one T cell receptor beta chain. The assay was immunoSEQ multiplex PCR, and TCRdb's table has in-frame clones only and misses some. The table shows more than 90,000 clones, with about four fifths occurring only once. V was shortened by 3 bases and J by 7 bases, with 7 bases between the two germline ends. The CDR3 consists of 11 residues. CDR1 and CDR2 (germline): DFQATT, SNEGSKA (reference sequence). The sample is drawn from a study of blood T cell repertoires in COVID-19. Overall study context: Specimens from acute and convalescent COVID-19 originated in the United States, Italy and Spain. Nucleic acid was either cDNA or gDNA, and it came from T cells, B-cell-depleted T cells, or PBMCs.

The chain employs TRBV20-1 and TRBJ2-1; D call uncertain. The sample comprised peripheral blood. This receptor was obtained from a human donor in a cohort sampled during active COVID-19. CDR3 loop: CSARMANEQFF. DNA for the CDR3: TGCAGTGCTAGGATGGCAAATGAGCAGTTCTTC.